This T cell receptor (beta chain) was sequenced during a study of cytomegalovirus exposure and HLA in healthy donors. For the study at large: A subsequent analysis stated that the approximately 110 validation repertoires were run on the same platform as the 600 to 750 first-cohort repertoires.

Details on this clone: Its antigen is unknown.

The germline CDR1 and CDR2 sequences are MGHRA and YSYEKL. The junction had 4 bases not matched to a gene; V was cut back by 1 base and J by 2 bases. The CDR3 consists of 15 residues. Profiled with immunoSEQ multiplex PCR; TCRdb holds only in-frame clones, not every one. The sample records about 68,000 clones, roughly 96% being singletons. Study-level points and caveats: Accounts indicate the classifier identified cytomegalovirus status with strong specificity and sensitivity. There were under 200 TCR beta chains listed as cytomegalovirus-associated. In vitro assays verified that a few CMV-associated chains recognized CMV antigens specifically.

The rearrangement links TRBV4-1 to TRBJ2-5; the match to TRBD2 covers 7 bases. The receptor was isolated from a man younger than 35 in good health and CMV-seronegative. Material for sequencing was PBMCs. The CDR3 region is CASSQGNSGQETQYF. The DNA for the CDR3 is TGCGCCAGCAGCCAAGGTAATAGCGGGCAAGAGACCCAGTACTTC.